This TCR beta chain was sequenced for a study of identical twins. With template switching, a universal primer site was added, and the cDNA carried unique molecular identifiers. MiXCR, run by TCRdb on the 5' RACE reads, gives a single entry per CDR3 protein. The sample shows around 1.7 million distinct CDR3 sequences, less than 40% of them seen only once. Study-wide results and caveats: A lower insertion count was a feature of abundant cord blood beta clonotypes, with no such feature in memory repertoires. Weaker excess twin sharing was observed in beta out-of-frame sequences.

In regard to this clonotype: What it recognizes is unknown.

In germline, CDR1 is DFQATT, CDR2 SNEGSKA (reference sequence). V shed 6 bases and J shed 7 bases, with 16 bases lying between them. The CDR3 is 13 residues long. The chain employs TRBV20-1 and TRBJ2-4; a weak D match, TRBD1 (6 bases). This TCR was recovered from a newborn girl in good health. Sequencing input: cord blood. This CDR3 reads CSARTGSANIQYF. The CDR3 nucleotides read TGCAGTGCCAGAACAGGGTCGGCGAACATTCAGTACTTC.